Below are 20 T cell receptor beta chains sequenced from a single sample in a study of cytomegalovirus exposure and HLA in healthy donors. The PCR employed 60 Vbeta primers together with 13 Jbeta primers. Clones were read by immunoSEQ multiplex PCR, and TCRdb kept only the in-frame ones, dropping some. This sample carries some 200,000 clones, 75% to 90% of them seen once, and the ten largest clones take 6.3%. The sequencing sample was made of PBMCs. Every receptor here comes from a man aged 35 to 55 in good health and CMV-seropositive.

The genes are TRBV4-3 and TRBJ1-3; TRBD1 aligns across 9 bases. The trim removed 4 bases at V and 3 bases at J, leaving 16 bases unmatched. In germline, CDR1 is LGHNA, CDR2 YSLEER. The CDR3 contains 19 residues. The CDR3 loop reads CASSPEPPGTGGFGNTIYF. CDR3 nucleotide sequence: TGCGCCAGCAGCCCCGAACCCCCTGGTACAGGGGGCTTTGGAAACACCATATATTTT.

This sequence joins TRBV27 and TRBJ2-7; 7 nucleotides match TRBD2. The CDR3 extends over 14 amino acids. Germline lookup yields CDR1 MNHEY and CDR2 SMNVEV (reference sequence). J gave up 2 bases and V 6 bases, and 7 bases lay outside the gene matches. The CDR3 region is CASRDGGIAYEQYF. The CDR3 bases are TGTGCCAGCAGAGACGGGGGGATCGCCTACGAGCAGTACTTC.

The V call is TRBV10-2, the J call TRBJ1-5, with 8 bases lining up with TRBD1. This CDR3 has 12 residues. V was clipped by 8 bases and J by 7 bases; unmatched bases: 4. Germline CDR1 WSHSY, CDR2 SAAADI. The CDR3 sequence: CASQGAGQPQHF. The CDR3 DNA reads TGCGCCAGCCAGGGGGCAGGGCAGCCCCAGCATTTT.

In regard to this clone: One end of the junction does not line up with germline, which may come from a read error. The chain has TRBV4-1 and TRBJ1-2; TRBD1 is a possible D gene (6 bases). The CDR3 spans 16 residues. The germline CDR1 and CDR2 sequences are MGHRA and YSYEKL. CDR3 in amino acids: CASSPRGGPPSYGYTF. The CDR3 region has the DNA TGTGCCAGCAGCCCACGGGGGGGCCCGCCAAGTTATGGCTACACCTTC.

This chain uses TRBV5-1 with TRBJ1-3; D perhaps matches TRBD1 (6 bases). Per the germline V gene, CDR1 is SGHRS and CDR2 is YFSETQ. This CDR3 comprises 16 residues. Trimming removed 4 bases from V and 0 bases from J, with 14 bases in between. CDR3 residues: CASSGSQGGSGNTIYF. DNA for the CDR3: TGCGCCAGCAGCGGCTCCCAAGGGGGCTCTGGAAACACCATATATTTT.

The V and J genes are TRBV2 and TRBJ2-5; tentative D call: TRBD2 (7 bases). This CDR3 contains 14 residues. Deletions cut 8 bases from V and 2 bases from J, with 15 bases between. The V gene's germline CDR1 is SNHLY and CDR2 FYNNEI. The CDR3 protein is CASVAGGPQETQYF. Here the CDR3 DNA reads TGTGCCAGCGTGGCCGGGGGGCCACAAGAGACCCAGTACTTC.

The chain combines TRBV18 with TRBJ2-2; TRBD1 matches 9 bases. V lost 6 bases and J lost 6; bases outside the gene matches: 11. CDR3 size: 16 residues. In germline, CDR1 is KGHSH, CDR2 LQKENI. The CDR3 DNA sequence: TGTGCCAGCTCCCAAGCCGGGACAGGGTCGGCCGGGGAGCTGTTTTTT. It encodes CASSQAGTGSAGELFF.

The CDR3 loop is CASSAFSGGAYEQYF. The DNA of the CDR3 is TGTGCCAGCAGTGCCTTTAGCGGCGGCGCCTACGAGCAGTACTTC. The chain is built from TRBV2 and TRBJ2-7; tentatively, D is TRBD2 (6 bases). Germline values: CDR1 SNHLY, CDR2 FYNNEI. CDR3 size: 15 residues. The V end lost 4 bases, the J end lost 2 bases, and 15 bases lay between the germline ends.

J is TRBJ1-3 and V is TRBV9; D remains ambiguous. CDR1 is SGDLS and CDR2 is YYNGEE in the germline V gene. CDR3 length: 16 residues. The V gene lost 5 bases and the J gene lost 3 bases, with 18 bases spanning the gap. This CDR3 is CASSRGRIGFGNTIYF. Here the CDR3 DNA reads TGTGCCAGCAGTCGGGGAAGGATAGGGTTTGGAAACACCATATATTTT.

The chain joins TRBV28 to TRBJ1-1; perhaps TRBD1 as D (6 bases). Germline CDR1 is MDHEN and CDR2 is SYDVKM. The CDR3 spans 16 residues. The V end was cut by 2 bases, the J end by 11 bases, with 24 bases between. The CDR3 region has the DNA TGTGCCAGCAGTTTAGGGATCAGGGGTCCCTACAAGAAGGCTTTCTTT. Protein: CASSLGIRGPYKKAFF.

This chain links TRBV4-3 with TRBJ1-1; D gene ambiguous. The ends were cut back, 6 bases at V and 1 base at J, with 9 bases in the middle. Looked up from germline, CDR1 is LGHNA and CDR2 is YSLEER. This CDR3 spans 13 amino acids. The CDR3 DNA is TGCGCCAGCAGGATGGACTCGAACACTGAAGCTTTCTTT. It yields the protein CASRMDSNTEAFF.

The CDR3 loop reads CASREDRGRNQPQHF. For the CDR3, the DNA is TGTGCCAGCAGGGAGGACAGGGGGAGGAATCAGCCCCAGCATTTT. The V gene is TRBV2, the J gene TRBJ1-5; the match to TRBD1 covers 10 bases. The CDR3 length is 15 residues. The V segment lost 6 bases and the J segment 4 bases; nucleotides outside the gene matches: 6. The germline V gene encodes CDR1 SNHLY and CDR2 FYNNEI.

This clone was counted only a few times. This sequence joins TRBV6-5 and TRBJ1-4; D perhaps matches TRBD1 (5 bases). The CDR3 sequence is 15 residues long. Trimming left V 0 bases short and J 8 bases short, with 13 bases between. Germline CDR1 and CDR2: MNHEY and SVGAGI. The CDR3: CASSYSRQRSEKLFF. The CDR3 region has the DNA TGTGCCAGCAGTTACTCGAGACAGCGAAGCGAAAAACTGTTTTTT.

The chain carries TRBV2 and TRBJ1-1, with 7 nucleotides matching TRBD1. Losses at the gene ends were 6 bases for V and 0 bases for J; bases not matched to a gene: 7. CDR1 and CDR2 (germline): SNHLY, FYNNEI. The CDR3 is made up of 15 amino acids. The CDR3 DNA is TGTGCCAGCAGACCGGGACAGATCATGAACACTGAAGCTTTCTTT. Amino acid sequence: CASRPGQIMNTEAFF.

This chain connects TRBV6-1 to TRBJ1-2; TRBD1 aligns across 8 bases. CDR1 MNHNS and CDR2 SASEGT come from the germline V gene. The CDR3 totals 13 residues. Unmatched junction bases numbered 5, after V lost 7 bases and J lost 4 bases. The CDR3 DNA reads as TGTGCCAGCACAGGGGGCGGTAGCTATGGCTACACCTTC. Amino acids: CASTGGGSYGYTF.

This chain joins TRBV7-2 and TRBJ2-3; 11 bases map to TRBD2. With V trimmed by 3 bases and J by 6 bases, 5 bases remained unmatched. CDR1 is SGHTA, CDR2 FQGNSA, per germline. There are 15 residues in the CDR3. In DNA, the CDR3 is TGTGCCAGCAGCTTTTTAGCGGGGGGGCTTGATACGCAGTATTTT. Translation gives CASSFLAGGLDTQYF.

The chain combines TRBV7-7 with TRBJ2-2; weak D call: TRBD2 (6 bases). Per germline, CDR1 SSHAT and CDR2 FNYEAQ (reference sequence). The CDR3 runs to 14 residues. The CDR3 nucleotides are TGTGCTACTCCGCACGGAGGGCGTACCGGGGAGCTGTTTTTT. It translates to CATPHGGRTGELFF.

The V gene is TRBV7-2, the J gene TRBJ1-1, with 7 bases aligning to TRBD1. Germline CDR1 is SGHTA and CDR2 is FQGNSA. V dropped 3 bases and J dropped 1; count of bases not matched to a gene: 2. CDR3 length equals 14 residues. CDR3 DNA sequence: TGTGCCAGCAGCTTCAGACAGGGGAACACTGAAGCTTTCTTT. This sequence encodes CASSFRQGNTEAFF.

CDR3 sequence (DNA): TGTGCCAGCAGTTTTACAGGGGGTGCGAACACTGAAGCTTTCTTT. This sequence encodes CASSFTGGANTEAFF. V is TRBV28 and J is TRBJ1-1; TRBD1 matches at 8 bases. Germline-derived CDR1 and CDR2 are MDHEN and SYDVKM. The V segment lost 3 bases and the J segment 1 base; nucleotides outside the gene matches: 4. The CDR3 spans 15 residues. The full variable domain, in which reference TRBV28 and TRBJ1-1 provide the parts outside the CDR3, is DVKVTQSSRYLVKRTGEKVFLECVQDMDHENMFWYRQDPGLGLRLIYFSYDVKMKEKGDIPEGYSVSREKKERFSLILESASTNQTSMYLCASSFTGGANTEAFFGQGTRLTVV.

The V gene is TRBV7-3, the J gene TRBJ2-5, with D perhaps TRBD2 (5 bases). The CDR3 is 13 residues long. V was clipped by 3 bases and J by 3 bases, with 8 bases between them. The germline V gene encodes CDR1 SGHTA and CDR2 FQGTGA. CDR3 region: CASSLGAKETQYF. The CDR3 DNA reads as TGTGCCAGCAGCTTGGGAGCCAAAGAGACCCAGTACTTC.